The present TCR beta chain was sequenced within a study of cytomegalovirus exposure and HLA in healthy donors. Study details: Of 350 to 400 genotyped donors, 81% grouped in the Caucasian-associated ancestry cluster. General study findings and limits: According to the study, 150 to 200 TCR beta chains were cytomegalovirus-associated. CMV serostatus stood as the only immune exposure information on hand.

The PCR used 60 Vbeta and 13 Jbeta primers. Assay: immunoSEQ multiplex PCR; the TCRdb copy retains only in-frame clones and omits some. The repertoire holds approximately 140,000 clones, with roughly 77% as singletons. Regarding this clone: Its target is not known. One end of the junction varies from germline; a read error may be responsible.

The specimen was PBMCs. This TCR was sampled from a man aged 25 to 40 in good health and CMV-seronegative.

CDR3 coding DNA: TGTGCCAGCAGCTTTCATCCCGGTCCCTTGGTCTTT. Protein: CASSFHPGPLVF. The chain has TRBV7-9 and TRBJ1-1; D gene uncertain. CDR1 and CDR2 from the germline V gene are SEHNR and FQNEAQ (reference sequence). The CDR3 is 12 residues long.